This paragraph reports one T cell receptor beta chain. Additional DNA sequences in this sample encode the identical CDR3. The junction had 6 bases not matched to a gene; V was cut back by 0 bases and J by 7 bases. Looked up from germline, CDR1 is MNHEY and CDR2 is SVGAGI. This CDR3 spans 16 amino acids. These data are taken from a study of blood T cell repertoires in COVID-19. Across the study: Italy, Spain and the United States were the sources of the convalescent and acute COVID-19 samples. PBMCs, B-cell-depleted T cells, or T cells provided the cDNA or gDNA that made up the material.

Produced via immunoSEQ multiplex PCR; TCRdb's table is partial and in-frame only. Among about 140,000 clones, about 86% were seen once, and the ten largest hold over 8%. The TCR was taken from a human donor in a cohort sampled during active COVID-19. The sequencing input was peripheral blood. J is TRBJ1-4 and V is TRBV6-5; 9 bases are shared with TRBD1. CDR3: CASSYSTQGASEKLFF. In DNA, the CDR3 is TGTGCCAGCAGTTACTCCACACAGGGGGCGTCTGAAAAACTGTTTTTT.